The T cell receptor beta chain described here comes from a study of control samples from healthy donors and cancer patients. Germline V gene sequence: CDR1 MDHEN, CDR2 SYDVKM. The CDR3 loop spans 17 amino acids. V shed 1 base, J shed 3 bases, and the junction held 8 bases outside the gene matches. Some clones are missing from TCRdb's copy, which holds only in-frame ones; the method was immunoSEQ multiplex PCR. The sample contains roughly 120,000 clones, over 90% of which appear only once. V is TRBV28 and J is TRBJ1-4; TRBD1 agrees at 7 bases. The TCR originated in a man under 40 in good health. Source material: blood. In nucleotides, the CDR3 is TGTGCCAGCAGTTTATTGGTAGGGGGCCGGGCTAATGAAAAACTGTTTTTT. Its protein is CASSLLVGGRANEKLFF.